A selection of T cell receptor beta chains follows, all from one sample in a study of identical twins. TCRdb recomputed calls from the 5' RACE reads with MiXCR, one row per CDR3 protein. The repertoire includes around 280,000 distinct CDR3 sequences, approximately 8% of them detected once, and over 2% sits in the top ten. The same specimen was also included in a second study, on yellow fever vaccine responses in identical twins.

Sequenced input: memory (CD45RO+) T cells sorted from blood. The source of these receptors is a woman in her late teens or twenties in good health. CDR3s include the opening cysteine and the closing phenylalanine or tryptophan. A D gene is named only where the DNA matches it firmly. Only part of the rows carry a size: once, few, many, or a class if the clone is expanded.

abundance | j_gene | d_gene | v_gene | CDR3aa | CDR3nt
many | TRBJ1-3 | NA | TRBV29-1 | CSVGNTNSGNTIYF | TGCAGCGTTGGGAACACAAACTCTGGAAACACCATATATTTT
medium-sized | TRBJ2-1 | NA | TRBV24-1 | CATSDPSPSSYNEQFF | TGTGCCACCAGTGACCCTAGCCCGAGCTCCTACAATGAGCAGTTCTTC
few | TRBJ2-1 | TRBD2 | TRBV5-6 | CASSWTSGSLYNEQFF | TGTGCCAGCAGCTGGACTAGCGGGAGTCTTTACAATGAGCAGTTCTTC
NA | TRBJ2-2 | TRBD2 | TRBV7-3 | CASSPRLAGAGELFF | TGTGCCAGCAGCCCGAGACTAGCGGGAGCCGGGGAGCTGTTTTTT
few | TRBJ2-7 | TRBD2 | TRBV27 | CASSLLGTSANPYEQYF | TGTGCCAGCAGTTTACTGGGGACTAGCGCCAATCCCTACGAGCAGTACTTC
many | TRBJ1-5 | NA | TRBV12-3/TRBV12-4 | CASSLGGGSQPQHF | TGTGCCAGCAGTTTAGGGGGTGGTAGTCAGCCCCAGCATTTT
few | TRBJ2-2 | NA | TRBV7-9 | CASSGPMGGNTGELFF | TGTGCCAGCAGCGGCCCCATGGGCGGAAACACCGGGGAGCTGTTTTTT
few | TRBJ1-1 | TRBD1 | TRBV4-2 | CASSLGTGKTEAFF | TGTGCCAGCAGCCTCGGGACAGGGAAAACTGAAGCTTTCTTT
many | TRBJ2-5 | NA | TRBV6-5 | CASWESQETQYF | TGTGCCAGCTGGGAGTCCCAAGAGACCCAGTACTTC
many | TRBJ2-5 | NA | TRBV28 | CASSLVGTVQETQYF | TGTGCCAGCAGTTTAGTCGGGACGGTCCAAGAGACCCAGTACTTC
few | TRBJ2-7 | NA | TRBV7-8 | CASSSIKGGYEQYF | TGTGCCAGCAGCTCCATTAAGGGGGGGTACGAGCAGTACTTC
NA | TRBJ2-1 | TRBD2 | TRBV7-3 | CASSLERTSRSNEQFF | TGTGCCAGCAGCTTAGAGCGGACTAGTCGTTCCAATGAGCAGTTCTTC
many | TRBJ2-1 | NA | TRBV24-1 | CATSDSVAVSYNEQFF | TGTGCCACCAGTGATTCCGTAGCGGTTTCCTACAATGAGCAGTTCTTC
NA | TRBJ2-1 | NA | TRBV20-1 | CSAGKWRPSYNEQFF | TGCAGTGCCGGCAAGTGGCGCCCCTCCTACAATGAGCAGTTCTTC
few | TRBJ2-7 | TRBD2 | TRBV19 | CASSISFVSSGTYYEQYF | TGTGCCAGTAGTATTAGTTTTGTGTCTAGCGGGACCTACTACGAGCAGTACTTC
many | TRBJ1-2 | NA | TRBV7-2 | CASSSVGAGNMGGYTF | TGTGCCAGCAGCTCGGTTGGGGCAGGAAACATGGGGGGCTACACCTTC
few | TRBJ2-7 | TRBD2 | TRBV5-5 | CASGLAASYEQYF | TGTGCCAGCGGACTAGCGGCTTCCTACGAGCAGTACTTC
many | TRBJ2-6 | NA | TRBV4-2 | CASSQEGDSGANVLTF | TGTGCCAGCAGCCAAGAAGGCGACTCTGGGGCCAACGTCCTGACTTTC
few | TRBJ2-7 | NA | TRBV14 | CASSPLGLYEQYF | TGTGCCAGCAGCCCACTGGGGCTTTACGAGCAGTACTTC
few | TRBJ1-6 | TRBD1 | TRBV5-1 | CASSWGDRSSGSPLHF | TGCGCCAGCAGCTGGGGGGACAGGTCCTCGGGTTCACCCCTCCACTTT
few | TRBJ2-6 | TRBD2 | TRBV3-1 | CASSQDYVGGASGSGANVLTF | TGTGCCAGCAGCCAAGACTACGTCGGGGGGGCTAGCGGATCTGGGGCCAACGTCCTGACTTTC
few | TRBJ2-1 | NA | TRBV11-3 | CASSPVILVNNEQFF | TGTGCCAGCAGCCCGGTGATACTTGTGAACAATGAGCAGTTCTTC
few | TRBJ2-5 | NA | TRBV2 | CASRLDSLQETQYF | TGTGCCAGCAGGCTCGACAGCCTCCAAGAGACCCAGTACTTC
few | TRBJ2-3 | TRBD2 | TRBV2 | CASSEAPQPLAGFTDTQYF | TGTGCCAGCAGTGAAGCGCCACAACCTTTAGCGGGCTTCACAGATACGCAGTATTTT
few | TRBJ1-5 | TRBD1 | TRBV20-1 | CSAGQGSRNQPQHF | TGCAGTGCTGGACAGGGGTCGAGGAATCAGCCCCAGCATTTT
NA | TRBJ2-3 | NA | TRBV2 | CARARPDTDTQYF | TGTGCCAGAGCCAGGCCAGACACAGATACGCAGTATTTT
NA | TRBJ2-1 | TRBD2 | TRBV5-1 | CASSLGRGIAGVNEQFF | TGCGCCAGCAGTCTGGGCAGGGGAATAGCGGGAGTCAATGAGCAGTTCTTC
few | TRBJ1-3 | NA | TRBV14 | CASSQLGGGNTIYF | TGTGCCAGCAGCCAACTCGGCGGAGGAAACACCATATATTTT
many | TRBJ2-5 | NA | TRBV12-3/TRBV12-4 | CASSLGSQETQYF | TGTGCCAGCAGTTTAGGATCTCAAGAGACCCAGTACTTC
few | TRBJ2-5 | TRBD2 | TRBV6-1 | CASRGLAGIGETQYF | TGTGCCAGCAGGGGACTAGCGGGAATCGGAGAGACCCAGTACTTC
many | TRBJ1-1 | NA | TRBV3-1 | CASSQVGRPSNTEAFF | TGTGCCAGCAGCCAAGTTGGCAGACCTTCGAACACTGAAGCTTTCTTT
few | TRBJ2-1 | TRBD1 | TRBV28 | CASSLGSGQGYNEQFF | TGTGCCAGCAGTTTGGGCTCGGGACAGGGGTACAATGAGCAGTTCTTC